A single count supports the clone carrying this T cell receptor beta chain. Its cognate antigen is unknown. The data derive from a study of graft-versus-host responses after intestinal transplantation. Across the study: Uniformly, recipients were administered anti-thymocyte globulin induction with subsequent tacrolimus and steroids for around three years.

Generated by immunoSEQ multiplex PCR, the TCRdb table keeps only in-frame clones and is missing some. The sample includes tens of thousands of clones, roughly 87% of them seen just once. This CDR3 contains 16 residues. Germline CDR1 SGHNT, CDR2 YYREEE (reference sequence). Trimming removed 0 bases from V and 0 bases from J, with 12 bases in between. Overall study results and limits: GvH clonotypes were identified within recipient marrow, with a subset emerging first in ileum or blood. When patients had graft-donor T cell macrochimerism, their allografts held high graft-versus-host to host-versus-graft clonal ratios. Early post-transplant HvG declines showed an association with peak circulating GvH clone levels.

This clonotype originated in a human patient who received an intestinal transplant, so some T cells may come from the graft donor. The V call is TRBV5-4, the J call TRBJ1-1, with a possible D match to TRBD1 (6 bases). Source: PBMCs, taken approximately 460 days after intestinal transplantation. The CDR3 nucleotides are TGTGCCAGCAGCTTGGCCGAGGGGGGGCTGAACACTGAAGCTTTCTTT. This gives the protein CASSLAEGGLNTEAFF.